This is a list of T cell receptor beta chains from one sample in a study of blood T cell repertoires in COVID-19. Sequencing was performed with immunoSEQ multiplex PCR; in TCRdb, only in-frame clones are kept and a portion is missing. This sample has about 150,000 clones; 80% occur once, and the top ten carry just over 0.55%. The material sequenced was peripheral blood. These receptors were taken from a man aged 55-75 years with acute or convalescent COVID-19. The CDR3 runs from the conserved cysteine through the conserved F or W. The D gene is left open where the match is weak. Where a row states a size, it is once, few, many or the class of an expanded clone; other rows omit it.

TRBV4-1	NA	TRBJ1-5	NA	17	TGCGCCAGCAGCCAAGATCTCGTCCCAGGGAGCAATCAGCCCCAGCATTTT	CASSQDLVPGSNQPQHF
TRBV11-2	NA	TRBJ2-1	TRBD2	17	TGTGCCAGCAGCCTCGGACTAGCGGGAGGGTACGGGGGTGAGCAGTTCTTC	CASSLGLAGGYGGEQFF
TRBV4-1	NA	TRBJ1-1	NA	16	TGCGCCAGCAGCCAAGGTATGCAGGGCTCGAACACTGAAGCTTTCTTT	CASSQGMQGSNTEAFF
TRBV3-1/TRBV3-2	NA	TRBJ1-6	NA	14	TGTGCCAGCAGGCCTACCACAGGGTCGGCACCCCTCCACTTT	CASRPTTGSAPLHF
TRBV5-4	once	TRBJ2-2	TRBD1	14	TGTGCCAGCAGCTCGGGACAGGGCATCGGGGAGCTGTTTTTT	CASSSGQGIGELFF
TRBV5-4	NA	TRBJ2-1	TRBD2	16	TGTGCCAGCAGCGTGAGGGTTCTAGCGGGAGGGAATGAGCAGTTCTTC	CASSVRVLAGGNEQFF
TRBV28	NA	TRBJ2-7	NA	12	TGTGCCAGCAGCAGGCCCTCCTACGAGCAGTACTTC	CASSRPSYEQYF
TRBV6-5	NA	TRBJ1-1	NA	14	TGTGCCAGCAGTTGGGGGCCTCCGGGCACTGAAGCTTTCTTT	CASSWGPPGTEAFF
TRBV28	once	TRBJ1-2	TRBD1	12	TGTGCCAGCAGTAAACAGGGGTATGGCTACACCTTC	CASSKQGYGYTF
TRBV9	NA	TRBJ2-7	NA	15	TGTGCCAGCAGCGTAGCGGGGGATAGCTCCTACGAGCAGTACTTC	CASSVAGDSSYEQYF
TRBV27	NA	TRBJ2-1	TRBD2	15	TGTGCCAGCAGTAAACCGGGACTAGCGCGACATGAGCAGTTCTTC	CASSKPGLARHEQFF
TRBV5-4	NA	TRBJ2-7	NA	13	TGTGCCACCCGGGACACCCGTTCTTACGAGCAGTACTTC	CATRDTRSYEQYF
TRBV7-2	NA	TRBJ1-1	TRBD1	15	TGTGCCAGCAGCCTGAGGACAGGGGGCATGAATGAAGCTTTCTTT	CASSLRTGGMNEAFF
TRBV28	once	TRBJ1-2	NA	14	TGTGCCAGCAGTTTTGGGGCAGGGAACTATGGCTACACCTTC	CASSFGAGNYGYTF
TRBV24-1	NA	TRBJ2-1	TRBD2	17	TGTGCCACCAGTGGGGCTAGCGGGAGGGCCGGGGTAAATGAGCAGTTCTTC	CATSGASGRAGVNEQFF
TRBV24-1	NA	TRBJ2-5	NA	14	TGTGCCACCAGTGATTCGGTGGGGGGAGAGACCCAGTACTTC	CATSDSVGGETQYF
TRBV7-3	NA	TRBJ2-3	TRBD1	14	TGTGCCAGCAGCTCGGGACAGGGGCGAGATACGCAGTATTTT	CASSSGQGRDTQYF